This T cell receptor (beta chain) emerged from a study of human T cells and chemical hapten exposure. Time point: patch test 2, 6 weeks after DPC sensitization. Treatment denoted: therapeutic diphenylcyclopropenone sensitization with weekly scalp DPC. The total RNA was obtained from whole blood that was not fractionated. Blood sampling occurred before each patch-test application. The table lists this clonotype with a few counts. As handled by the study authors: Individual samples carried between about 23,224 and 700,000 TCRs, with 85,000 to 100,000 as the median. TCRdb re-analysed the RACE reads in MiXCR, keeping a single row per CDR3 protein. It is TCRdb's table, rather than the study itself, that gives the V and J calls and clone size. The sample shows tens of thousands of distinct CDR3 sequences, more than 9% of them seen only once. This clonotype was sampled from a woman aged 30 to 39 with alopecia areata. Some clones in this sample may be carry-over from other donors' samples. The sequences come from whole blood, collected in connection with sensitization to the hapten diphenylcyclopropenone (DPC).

The CDR3, as DNA: TGCGCCAGCAGCTTGGGACAGGGATCCACTGAAGCTTTCTTT. Residues: CASSLGQGSTEAFF. The V gene is TRBV5-1, the J gene TRBJ1-1, with 7 nucleotides matching TRBD1. Germline V CDR1 and CDR2: SGHRS, YFSETQ. CDR3 length equals 14 residues. Trimming removed 0 bases from V and 4 bases from J; junction bases left unmatched: 3.